Sequencing of this T cell receptor beta chain was carried out in a study of T-cell reconstitution after alpha-beta-depleted transplantation in children. Overall study results and limits: The study reportedly traced alpha-beta T cells about two months after transplant to several hundred expanded graft clones. Newly generated T cells supplied most T-cell counts and diversity one year post-transplant.

A remark on this clonotype: The antigen remains unidentified.

Unique molecular identifiers were built into the TCRbeta library. One entry per CDR3 protein results from TCRdb running MiXCR on the PCR reads. The sample includes fewer than 750,000 distinct CDR3 sequences, 25% to 30% seen only once; the top ten take under 45%. Specimen: PBMCs, collected before TCRalphabeta/CD19-depleted stem cell transplant. The sequence came from a boy under two years old with Wiskott-Aldrich syndrome, due to receive a stem cell transplant.

The CDR3 DNA is TGTGCCATCAGAGACGCAGGGACGGGCAGCTCTGGGGCCAACGTCCTGACTTTC. As protein: CAIRDAGTGSSGANVLTF. This chain uses TRBV10-3 with TRBJ2-6; D possibly uses TRBD1 or TRBD2 (5 bases each). V lost 6 bases and J lost 0, with 18 bases in between. The CDR3 is made up of 18 amino acids. From germline, CDR1 is ENHRY and CDR2 SYGVKD.